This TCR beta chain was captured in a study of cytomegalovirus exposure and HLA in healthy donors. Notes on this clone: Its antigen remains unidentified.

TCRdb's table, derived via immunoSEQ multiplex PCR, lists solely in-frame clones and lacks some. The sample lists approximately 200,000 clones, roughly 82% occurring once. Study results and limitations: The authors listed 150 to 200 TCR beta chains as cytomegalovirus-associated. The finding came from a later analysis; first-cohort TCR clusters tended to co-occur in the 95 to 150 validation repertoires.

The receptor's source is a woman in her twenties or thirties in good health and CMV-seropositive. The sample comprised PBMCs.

CDR3 coding DNA: TGTGCCACCGGGACAGGACAGAGGTACGAGCAGTACTTC. Translation: CATGTGQRYEQYF. The chain combines TRBV6-5 with TRBJ2-7, with TRBD1 matching over 8 bases. The CDR3 covers 13 residues. The V segment lost 10 bases and the J segment 4 bases; nucleotides outside the gene matches: 9. The germline CDR1 and CDR2 sequences are MNHEY and SVGAGI.